Following are 12 T cell receptor beta chains from one sample sequenced in a study of radiotherapy plus CTLA-4 blockade in lung cancer. TCRdb's table, derived via immunoSEQ multiplex PCR, lists solely in-frame clones and lacks some. This table has roughly 53,000 clones, roughly 84% appearing once. The sample consisted of peripheral blood, taken from a patient treated with radiotherapy plus ipilimumab. The receptor source for this set is a human donor with non-small cell lung cancer who had a partial response to radiotherapy plus ipilimumab.

About this clone: Its ends do not fully match the called genes, so a read error is possible. The chain uses TRBV5-1 and TRBJ2-1; TRBD1 is a possible D gene (6 bases). The V gene's germline CDR1 is SGHRS and CDR2 YFSETQ. The length of the CDR3 is 14 residues. CDR3 in amino acids: CASSLAPGDNEQFF. The CDR3, as DNA: TGCGCCAGCAGTTTGGCCCCAGGGGACAATGAGCAGTTCTTC.

This chain links TRBV30 with TRBJ1-3; unclear D gene. Trimming removed 4 bases at V and 2 bases at J, with 9 bases between. Per the germline V gene, CDR1 is GTSNPN and CDR2 is SVGIG (reference sequence). The CDR3 contains 13 residues. The CDR3 nucleotides are TGTGCCTGGACCCGCGGGCCTGGAAACACCATATATTTT. As protein: CAWTRGPGNTIYF.

This sequence joins TRBV9 and TRBJ2-5, with 12 bases matching TRBD1. V was pared by 3 bases and J by 5 bases, with 5 bases of the junction left unmatched. Germline loops: CDR1 SGDLS, CDR2 YYNGEE. The CDR3 runs 15 residues. Here the CDR3 reads CASSAGQGASETQYF. The DNA for the CDR3 is TGTGCCAGCAGCGCGGGACAGGGGGCGTCGGAGACCCAGTACTTC.

This clone was observed a handful of times. The V call is TRBV7-9, the J call TRBJ2-1; 12 bases agree with TRBD2. The CDR3 is made up of 15 amino acids. Germline CDR1 reads SEHNR; CDR2 reads FQNEAQ (reference sequence). V was clipped by 4 bases and J by 8 bases; unmatched bases: 6. The CDR3 nucleotides read TGTGCCAGCAGCTACACTAGCGGGGGGCCCTATGAGCAGTTCTTC. Its translation: CASSYTSGGPYEQFF.

This clone has just one count. The rearrangement uses TRBV5-1 and TRBJ2-2; 8 bases are shared with TRBD1. This CDR3 is 13 amino acids long. Trimming removed 2 bases from V and 8 bases from J; junction bases left unmatched: 2. Germline CDR1 and CDR2: SGHRS and YFSETQ. The CDR3 bases are TGCGCCAGCAGCTTCAGGGGGCCTGGGGAGCTGTTTTTT. Its protein product is CASSFRGPGELFF.

The CDR3 DNA is TGCGCCAGCAGCTTGGAGGGGGCCGCGGGATCTGGAAACACCATATATTTT. It specifies CASSLEGAAGSGNTIYF. The chain carries TRBV5-1 and TRBJ1-3; 7 bases line up with TRBD1. Germline V lookup: CDR1 SGHRS, CDR2 YFSETQ. There are 17 residues in the CDR3. Trimming removed 0 bases from V and 1 base from J; junction bases left unmatched: 7.

The rearrangement joins TRBV10-1 to TRBJ1-1; 7 bases agree with TRBD1. CDR1 is WNHNN and CDR2 is SYGVQD in the germline V gene (reference sequence). This CDR3 has 13 amino acids. V gave up 5 bases and J gave up 1 base; unmatched junction bases: 1. This chain's CDR3 is CASSPGGNTEAFF. The CDR3 nucleotides read TGCGCCAGCAGTCCAGGGGGGAACACTGAAGCTTTCTTT.

J is TRBJ2-1 and V is TRBV6-5; D remains unclear. The CDR3 runs 13 residues. Germline values: CDR1 MNHEY, CDR2 SVGAGI. Trimming pared 0 bases from V and 6 bases from J, leaving 6 bases between. The CDR3 sequence: CASSYSTSNEQFF. The CDR3 DNA reads as TGTGCCAGCAGTTACTCGACATCCAATGAGCAGTTCTTC.

The J gene is TRBJ1-3, the V gene TRBV7-6, with 7 bases matching TRBD1. In germline, CDR1 is SGHVS, CDR2 FNYEAQ. CDR3 length: 16 amino acids. Trimming at V came to 0 bases and at J to 0 bases, leaving 2 bases not matched to a gene. CDR3 region: CASSLAGQRSGNTIYF. The CDR3 coding sequence is TGTGCCAGCAGCTTAGCGGGACAGCGCTCTGGAAACACCATATATTTT.

The chain combines TRBV6-5 with TRBJ1-5, with D possibly being TRBD1 (5 bases). Germline V CDR1 and CDR2: MNHEY, SVGAGI. CDR3 length: 16 residues. V was shortened by 2 bases and J by 0 bases, with 11 bases between the two germline ends. The CDR3 loop is CASSYAGGGSNQPQHF. CDR3 bases: TGTGCCAGCAGTTACGCGGGGGGAGGTAGCAATCAGCCCCAGCATTTT.

The chain recombines TRBV5-4 with TRBJ2-3, with 10 bases fitting TRBD2. The V gene end was trimmed by 3 bases and the J gene end by 5 bases; junction bases not matched to a gene: 12. This CDR3 has 17 residues. Per the germline V gene, CDR1 is SGHNT and CDR2 is YYREEE (reference sequence). CDR3 sequence (DNA): TGTGCCAGCAGCTCTCAACTAGCGGGGATTGTGGTAGATACGCAGTATTTT. Its translation is CASSSQLAGIVVDTQYF.

The rearrangement uses TRBV29-1 and TRBJ2-7, with TRBD2 as a possible D gene (6 bases). Deletions cut 0 bases from V and 3 bases from J, with 12 bases between. The CDR3 sequence is 14 residues long. Germline loops: CDR1 SQVTM, CDR2 ANQGSEA. Here the CDR3 reads CSVEEGAGLYEQYF. The CDR3 nucleotides read TGCAGCGTTGAAGAGGGAGCGGGTCTCTACGAGCAGTACTTC.